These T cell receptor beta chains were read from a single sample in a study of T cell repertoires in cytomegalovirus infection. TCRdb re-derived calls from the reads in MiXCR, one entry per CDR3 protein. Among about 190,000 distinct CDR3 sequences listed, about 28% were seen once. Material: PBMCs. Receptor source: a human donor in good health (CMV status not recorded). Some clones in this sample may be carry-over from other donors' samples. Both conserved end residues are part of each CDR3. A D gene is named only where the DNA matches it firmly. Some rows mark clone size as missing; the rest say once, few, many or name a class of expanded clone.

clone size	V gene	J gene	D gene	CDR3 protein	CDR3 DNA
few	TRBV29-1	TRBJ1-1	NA	CSVETGGWNTEAFF	TGCAGCGTTGAAACGGGGGGATGGAACACTGAAGCTTTCTTT
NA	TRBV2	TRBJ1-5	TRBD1	CASGDRGREPQHF	TGTGCCAGCGGGGACAGGGGGAGGGAGCCCCAGCATTTT
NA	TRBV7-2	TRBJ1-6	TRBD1	CASSLQQGISVSPLHF	TGTGCCAGCAGCTTGCAACAGGGGATATCGGTTTCACCCCTCCACTTT
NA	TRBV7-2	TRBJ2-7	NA	CASSPNPADEQYF	TGTGCCAGCAGTCCTAACCCCGCCGACGAGCAGTACTTC
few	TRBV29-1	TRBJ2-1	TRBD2	CSVAVPAGMGNEQFF	TGCAGCGTTGCGGTTCCAGCGGGGATGGGCAATGAGCAGTTCTTC
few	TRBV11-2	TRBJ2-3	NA	CASSREGGGHTDTQYF	TGTGCCAGCAGTCGCGAAGGGGGGGGGCACACAGATACGCAGTATTTT
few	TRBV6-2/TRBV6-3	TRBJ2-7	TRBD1	CASSLDREDYEQYF	TGTGCCAGCAGCCTTGACAGGGAAGACTACGAGCAGTACTTC
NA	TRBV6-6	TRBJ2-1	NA	CASSPGGLESSYNEQFF	TGTGCCAGCAGCCCCGGGGGCTTAGAGTCCTCCTACAATGAGCAGTTCTTC
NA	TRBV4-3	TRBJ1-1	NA	CASSQDRRRGRAADTEAFF	TGCGCCAGCAGCCAAGATCGCCGCCGCGGCAGGGCGGCGGACACTGAAGCTTTCTTT
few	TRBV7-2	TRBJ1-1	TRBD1	CASSLGGGKTEAFF	TGTGCCAGCAGCTTAGGAGGGGGCAAGACTGAAGCTTTCTTT
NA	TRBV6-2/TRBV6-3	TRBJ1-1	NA	CASSEGRNAEAFF	TGTGCCAGCAGTGAAGGCCGGAACGCTGAAGCTTTCTTT
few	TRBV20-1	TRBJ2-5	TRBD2	CSAPFPGLAKETQYF	TGCAGTGCTCCCTTCCCGGGACTAGCCAAAGAGACCCAGTACTTC
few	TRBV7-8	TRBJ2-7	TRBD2	CASGTSGGFVSWEQYF	TGTGCCAGCGGGACTAGCGGGGGGTTTGTCTCGTGGGAGCAGTACTTC
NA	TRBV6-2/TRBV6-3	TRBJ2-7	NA	CASSYSGGESSEQYF	TGTGCCAGCAGTTACTCTGGGGGCGAATCATCCGAGCAGTACTTC
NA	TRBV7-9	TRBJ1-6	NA	CASSPSLYNSPLHF	TGTGCCAGCAGCCCATCGCTTTATAATTCACCCCTCCACTTT
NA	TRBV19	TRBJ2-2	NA	CASSKGVGGELFF	TGTGCCAGTAGTAAGGGGGTCGGCGGGGAGCTGTTTTTT
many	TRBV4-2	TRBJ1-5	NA	CASSLEGQENQPQHF	TGTGCCAGCAGCCTGGAGGGACAAGAGAACCAGCCCCAGCATTTT
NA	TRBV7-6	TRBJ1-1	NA	CASSPPRGGTEAFF	TGTGCCAGCAGCCCCCCGCGGGGGGGCACTGAAGCTTTCTTT
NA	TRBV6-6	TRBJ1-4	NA	CASSYSLGEKLFF	TGTGCCAGCAGTTACTCGTTGGGTGAAAAACTGTTTTTT
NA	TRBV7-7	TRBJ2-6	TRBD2	CASSLAPPGGPGANVLTF	TGTGCTAGCAGCTTAGCCCCCCCGGGGGGGCCTGGGGCCAACGTCCTGACTTTC
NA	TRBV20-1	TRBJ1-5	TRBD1	CSAKQGNQPQHF	TGCAGTGCTAAACAGGGGAATCAGCCCCAGCATTTT
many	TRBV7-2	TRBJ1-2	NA	CASRFAGTHYGYTF	TGTGCCAGCAGATTTGCCGGGACCCACTATGGCTACACCTTC
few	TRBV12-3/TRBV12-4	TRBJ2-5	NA	CASRGYQETQYF	TGTGCCAGCAGGGGGTACCAAGAGACCCAGTACTTC
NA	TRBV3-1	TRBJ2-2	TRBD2	CASSHESGLAGDTGELFF	TGTGCCAGCAGCCATGAAAGCGGGCTAGCGGGGGACACCGGGGAGCTGTTTTTT
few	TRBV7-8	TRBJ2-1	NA	CASSLSTGEQFF	TGTGCCAGCAGCTTATCAACGGGTGAGCAGTTCTTC
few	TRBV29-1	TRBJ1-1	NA	CTGTSNTEAFF	TGCACCGGGACATCGAACACTGAAGCTTTCTTT
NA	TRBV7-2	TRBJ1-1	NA	CASSLHPRPSGTGNTEAFF	TGTGCCAGCAGCTTACATCCTCGCCCGAGTGGGACCGGGAACACTGAAGCTTTCTTT
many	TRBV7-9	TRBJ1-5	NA	CASSFRQALDQPQHF	TGTGCCAGCAGCTTCCGACAGGCGCTAGATCAGCCCCAGCATTTT
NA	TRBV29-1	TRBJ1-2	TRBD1	CSVAQGGDGYTF	TGCAGCGTTGCTCAGGGGGGAGATGGCTACACCTTC
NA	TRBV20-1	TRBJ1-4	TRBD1	CSALGQGEEKLFF	TGCAGTGCCTTAGGACAGGGAGAGGAAAAACTGTTTTTT
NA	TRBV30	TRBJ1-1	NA	CASILNTEAFF	TGTGCCTCTATATTGAACACTGAAGCTTTCTTT
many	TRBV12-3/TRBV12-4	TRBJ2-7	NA	CASSLARDRGDQYF	TGTGCCAGCAGTTTAGCGCGGGATAGGGGGGATCAGTACTTC
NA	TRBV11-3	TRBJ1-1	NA	CASSLYGGRTEAFF	TGTGCCAGCAGCCTCTACGGGGGGAGAACTGAAGCTTTCTTT
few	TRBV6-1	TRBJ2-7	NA	CASSDWGDPPYEQYF	TGTGCCAGCAGTGATTGGGGGGACCCTCCCTACGAGCAGTACTTC
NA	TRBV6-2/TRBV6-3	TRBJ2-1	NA	CASSPTGSYNEQFF	TGTGCCAGCAGTCCTACAGGCTCCTACAATGAGCAGTTCTTC
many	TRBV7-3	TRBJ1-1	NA	CASSRIGGPMNTEAFF	TGTGCCAGCAGTCGGATTGGGGGGCCGATGAACACTGAAGCTTTCTTT
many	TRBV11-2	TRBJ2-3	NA	CASSLLAGAADTQYF	TGTGCCAGCAGCTTATTGGCCGGGGCCGCAGATACGCAGTATTTT
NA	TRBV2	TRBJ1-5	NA	CASSQGSGYQPQHF	TGTGCCAGCAGCCAGGGCTCAGGGTATCAGCCCCAGCATTTT
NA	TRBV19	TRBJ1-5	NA	CASNIPGVNQPQHF	TGTGCCAGTAACATTCCAGGGGTCAATCAGCCCCAGCATTTT
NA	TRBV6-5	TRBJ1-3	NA	CASSYSGTAGNTIYF	TGTGCCAGCAGTTACTCAGGGACGGCTGGAAACACCATATATTTT
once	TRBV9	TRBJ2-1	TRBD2	CASSAAGGPYNEQFF	TGTGCCAGCAGCGCCGCGGGGGGGCCCTACAATGAGCAGTTCTTC
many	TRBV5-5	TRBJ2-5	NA	CASSLRPAPQETQYF	TGTGCCAGCAGCTTGAGGCCGGCCCCACAAGAGACCCAGTACTTC
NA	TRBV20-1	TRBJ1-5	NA	CSASIGGGSNQPQHF	TGCAGTGCTAGTATAGGGGGAGGTAGCAATCAGCCCCAGCATTTT
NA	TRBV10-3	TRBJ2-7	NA	CATEGGAGGEQYF	TGTGCCACCGAAGGCGGGGCCGGTGGTGAGCAGTACTTC